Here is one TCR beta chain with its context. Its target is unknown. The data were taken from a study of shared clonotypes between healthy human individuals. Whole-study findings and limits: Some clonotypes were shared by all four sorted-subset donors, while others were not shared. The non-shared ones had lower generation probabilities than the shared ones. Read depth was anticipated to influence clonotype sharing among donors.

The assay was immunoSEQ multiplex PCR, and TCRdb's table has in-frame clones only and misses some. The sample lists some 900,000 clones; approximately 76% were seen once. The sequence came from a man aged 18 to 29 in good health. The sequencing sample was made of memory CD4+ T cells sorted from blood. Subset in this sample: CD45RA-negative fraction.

CDR3 DNA sequence: TGTGCCAGCAGCTTATTTGCGGGTGACACTGAAGCTTTCTTT. The encoded protein is CASSLFAGDTEAFF. The gene calls are TRBV7-8 and TRBJ1-1; the D is unclear. This CDR3 region has 14 residues. V lost 2 bases, J lost 3 bases, and 10 bases lay in between. The germline gives CDR1 SGHVS, CDR2 FQNEAQ.